Presented here are 25 T cell receptor beta chains from one specimen sequenced in a study of blood T cell repertoires in COVID-19. Only in-frame clones appear in the TCRdb table, and some are missing; sequencing was by immunoSEQ multiplex PCR. The sample lists around 270,000 clones; over 75% were seen once. Sequenced sample: peripheral blood. The receptors were gathered from a woman aged 45-65 years with acute or convalescent COVID-19.

The chain joins TRBV7-8 to TRBJ2-7; 10 bases map to TRBD2. Germline V gives CDR1 SGHVS, CDR2 FQNEAQ. Losses at the gene ends were 5 bases for V and 3 bases for J; bases not matched to a gene: 7. The CDR3 has 15 residues. DNA for the CDR3: TGTGCCAGCAGCGGGCCGGGACTAGCGTTCTACGAGCAGTACTTC. Protein: CASSGPGLAFYEQYF.

The V gene is TRBV21-1, the J gene TRBJ2-1; TRBD2 is the table's D call, not checked against the DNA. TRBV21-1 is labeled a pseudogene. The CDR3 sequence is 18 residues long. The CDR3, as DNA: TGTGCCAGCAGCAAAGCCCGCCAGGCTAGCGGGGACTACAATGAGCAGTTCTTC. This codes for CASSKARQASGDYNEQFF.

The chain carries TRBV19 and TRBJ1-1; 7 bases agree with TRBD1. Per germline, CDR1 LNHDA and CDR2 SQIVND (reference sequence). The V segment lost 5 bases and the J segment 6 bases; nucleotides outside the gene matches: 9. The CDR3 runs to 14 residues. This CDR3 is CASSLGGAGAEAFF. The DNA for the CDR3 is TGTGCCAGTAGTTTAGGGGGCGCGGGGGCTGAAGCTTTCTTT.

This sequence joins TRBV27 and TRBJ2-7; perhaps TRBD1 as D (6 bases). The CDR3 length is 16 residues. Germline V lookup: CDR1 MNHEY, CDR2 SMNVEV (reference sequence). Between the trimmed V and J ends, which lost 5 bases and 2 bases, there was a span of 19 bases. CDR3: CASSTSTGTLTYEQYF. The CDR3 region has the DNA TGTGCCAGCAGTACGAGTACCGGGACATTAACCTACGAGCAGTACTTC.

The rearrangement uses TRBV9 and TRBJ2-3; the match to TRBD2 covers 12 bases. In germline, CDR1 is SGDLS, CDR2 YYNGEE. The V segment lost 1 base and the J segment 4 bases; nucleotides outside the gene matches: 4. The CDR3 is 16 amino acids. The CDR3 DNA reads as TGTGCCAGCAGCGTACTAGCGGGAGGGACACCAGATACGCAGTATTTT. It encodes CASSVLAGGTPDTQYF.

This rearrangement joins TRBV11-2 to TRBJ2-1; TRBD2 aligns across 10 bases. The junction had 7 bases not matched to a gene; V was cut back by 5 bases and J by 6 bases. The CDR3 is 15 amino acids. CDR1 is SGHAT and CDR2 is FQNNGV in the germline V gene. The CDR3 loop is CASSPTWTSGNEQFF. In DNA form, the CDR3 reads TGTGCCAGCAGCCCGACTTGGACTAGCGGCAATGAGCAGTTCTTC.

The J gene is TRBJ2-1, the V gene TRBV5-1; 13 bases line up with TRBD2. The CDR3 is 15 residues long. Looked up from germline, CDR1 is SGHRS and CDR2 is YFSETQ. V was clipped by 5 bases and J by 5 bases; unmatched bases: 4. In DNA, the CDR3 is TGCGCCAGCAGTCGGACTAGCGGGGGTCACAATGAGCAGTTCTTC. Protein: CASSRTSGGHNEQFF.

The V call is TRBV29-1, the J call TRBJ2-5, with D uncertain. CDR3 length: 11 residues. CDR1 is SQVTM, CDR2 ANQGSEA, per germline. V lost 5 bases, J lost 4 bases, and 8 bases lay in between. CDR3 protein: CSVYLGETQYF. The CDR3 bases are TGCAGCGTTTATCTAGGAGAGACCCAGTACTTC. Looking up the rest from reference TRBV29-1 and TRBJ2-5 gives the full variable domain: SAVISQKPSRDICQRGTSLTIQCQVDSQVTMMFWYRQQPGQSLTLIATANQGSEATYESGFVIDKFPISRPNLTFSTLTVSNMSPEDSSIYLCSVYLGETQYFGPGTRLLVL.

The chain combines TRBV15 with TRBJ1-5; D not certain. The V end lost 5 bases, the J end lost 8 bases, and 19 bases lay between the germline ends. The germline V gene encodes CDR1 LNHNV and CDR2 YYDKDF (reference sequence). The CDR3 length is 15 residues. The CDR3 reads CATSFGSGGLEPQHF. CDR3 nucleotide sequence: TGTGCCACCAGCTTCGGAAGTGGCGGATTGGAGCCCCAGCATTTT. The whole variable domain, filled in from reference TRBV15 and TRBJ1-5, reads DAMVIQNPRYQVTQFGKPVTLSCSQTLNHNVMYWYQQKSSQAPKLLFHYYDKDFNNEADTPDNFQSRRPNTSFCFLDIRSPGLGDTAMYLCATSFGSGGLEPQHFGDGTRLSIL.

In DNA form, the CDR3 reads TGTGCCAGCAGCTTAGGACTAGCGGGAGGCACAGATACGCAGTATTTT. It yields the protein CASSLGLAGGTDTQYF. This rearrangement joins TRBV7-2 to TRBJ2-3; 12 nucleotides match TRBD2. Germline V gene lookup returns CDR1 SGHTA and CDR2 FQGNSA. The CDR3 is 16 residues long. V dropped 1 base and J dropped 1; count of bases not matched to a gene: 0.

This clone has more than one count but fewer than ten. CDR3: CASTLSVGPEGYTF. The DNA for the CDR3 is TGTGCCAGTACGTTATCCGTAGGCCCGGAGGGCTACACCTTC. The rearrangement joins TRBV19 to TRBJ1-2, with D hard to call. The CDR3 extends over 14 amino acids. The germline V gene has CDR1 LNHDA and CDR2 SQIVND (reference sequence). Trimming took off 7 bases at V and 8 bases at J, with 20 bases between the two ends.

The V and J genes are TRBV27 and TRBJ1-6; D is unresolved. This CDR3 comprises 16 residues. The ends were cut back, 6 bases at V and 8 bases at J, with 20 bases in the middle. Germline-derived CDR1 and CDR2 are MNHEY and SMNVEV (reference sequence). Here the CDR3 DNA reads TGTGCCAGCAGGATCGACCCGGGTCAAAATTATTCACCCCTCCACTTT. Translating gives CASRIDPGQNYSPLHF.

The gene calls are TRBV6-2 or TRBV6-3 and TRBJ1-4; tentative D call: TRBD1 (6 bases). From germline, CDR1 is MNHEY and CDR2 SVGEGT. CDR3 length: 18 residues. The V end was cut by 0 bases, the J end by 3 bases, with 17 bases between. As DNA, the CDR3 is TGTGCCAGCAGTTACTCGCGGTTGGCTGCAGGGGCTAATGAAAAACTGTTTTTT. It codes for CASSYSRLAAGANEKLFF.

The chain has TRBV11-2 and TRBJ2-3; no clear D gene. The CDR3 has 15 amino acids. Germline values: CDR1 SGHAT, CDR2 FQNNGV. Trimming shortened V by 2 bases and J by 1 base, and 10 bases separated the two germline ends. CDR3 loop: CASSLRGAGTDTQYF. For the CDR3, the DNA is TGTGCCAGCAGCTTACGTGGCGCGGGCACAGATACGCAGTATTTT. The entire variable domain, with the rest obtained from reference TRBV11-2 and TRBJ2-3, is as follows: EAGVAQSPRYKIIEKRQSVAFWCNPISGHATLYWYQQILGQGPKLLIQFQNNGVVDDSQLPKDRFSAERLKGVDSTLKIQPAKLEDSAVYLCASSLRGAGTDTQYFGPGTRLTVL.

This clone has a handful of counts. V usage is TRBV28 and J usage is TRBJ1-2; 7 bases map to TRBD1. V shed 7 bases and J 6 bases; nucleotides not matched to a gene: 11. Germline CDR1 and CDR2: MDHEN and SYDVKM. This CDR3 is built from 14 residues. CDR3 in amino acids: CASIGGGRFDGYTF. The CDR3 DNA reads TGTGCCAGCATAGGGGGCGGCAGATTTGATGGCTACACCTTC.

CDR3 in DNA: TGTGCCAGCAGCGTAGAGTCGACTAGCCTTGGGTACGAGCAGTACTTC. This sequence encodes CASSVESTSLGYEQYF. The gene calls are TRBV9 and TRBJ2-7; 7 nucleotides align to TRBD2. Per germline, CDR1 SGDLS and CDR2 YYNGEE. V trimming: 0 bases; J trimming: 4 bases; junction bases outside the gene matches: 10. This CDR3 comprises 16 residues.

The V call is TRBV11-3, the J call TRBJ2-5; TRBD1 matches at 8 bases. V lost 5 bases and J lost 5; bases outside the gene matches: 10. CDR1 is SGHNT, CDR2 YENEEA, per germline. This CDR3 is 15 amino acids long. The CDR3: CASSPGRGRGETQYF. Here the CDR3 DNA reads TGTGCCAGCAGCCCCGGCAGGGGGCGCGGGGAGACCCAGTACTTC.

This clone occurred a few times. The sample carries other DNA sequences with the same CDR3. The chain employs TRBV28 and TRBJ2-7, with D uncertain. Trimming removed 5 bases from V and 4 bases from J, with 6 bases in between. Germline V gene sequence: CDR1 MDHEN, CDR2 SYDVKM. The CDR3 is made up of 11 amino acids. The CDR3 nucleotides are TGTGCCAGCAGTCTCAGGTACGAGCAGTACTTC. This sequence encodes CASSLRYEQYF.

The gene calls are TRBV30 and TRBJ2-6, with TRBD2 matching over 8 bases. This CDR3 region has 15 residues. Germline V gives CDR1 GTSNPN, CDR2 SVGIG (reference sequence). After removal of 4 bases from V and 0 bases from J, the junction contained 2 bases not matched to a gene. The CDR3 DNA is TGTGCCTGGACCCGGGGGGGCTCTGGGGCCAACGTCCTGACTTTC. Translating it yields CAWTRGGSGANVLTF.

V gene TRBV27 combines with J gene TRBJ2-5; D perhaps matches TRBD2 (6 bases). CDR3 length equals 14 residues. Trimming removed 0 bases at V and 5 bases at J, with 10 bases between. The germline V gene has CDR1 MNHEY and CDR2 SMNVEV (reference sequence). The CDR3 coding sequence is TGTGCCAGCAGTTTATCCGGGAGTGAGGAGACCCAGTACTTC. Translated: CASSLSGSEETQYF.

This clone appeared once. The genes are TRBV5-8 and TRBJ2-2; no clear D. V was shortened by 0 bases and J by 0 bases, with 9 bases between the two germline ends. This CDR3 contains 16 residues. Per the germline V gene, CDR1 is SGHTS and CDR2 is YDEGEE. Here the CDR3 reads CASSLGWPANTGELFF. The CDR3 region has the DNA TGTGCCAGCAGCTTGGGGTGGCCTGCGAACACCGGGGAGCTGTTTTTT. The full variable domain, rest sourced from reference TRBV5-8 and TRBJ2-2, is EAGVTQSPTHLIKTRGQQATLRCSPISGHTSVYWYQQALGLGLQFLLWYDEGEERNRGNFPPRFSGRQFPNYSSELNVNALELEDSALYLCASSLGWPANTGELFFGEGSRLTVL.

The CDR3 DNA follows: TGTGCCAGCAGTGAACCAGGGGGCTTCTCTGGAAACACCATATATTTT. Its protein is CASSEPGGFSGNTIYF. The chain uses TRBV25-1 and TRBJ1-3; TRBD1 matches 8 bases. This CDR3 is 16 amino acids long. Germline V lookup: CDR1 MGHDK, CDR2 SYGVNS. V trimming: 2 bases; J trimming: 0 bases; junction bases outside the gene matches: 3.

The chain joins TRBV10-3 to TRBJ1-1; D gene ambiguous. The V gene lost 10 bases and the J gene lost 1 base, with 16 bases spanning the gap. CDR3 length equals 14 residues. Germline lookup yields CDR1 ENHRY and CDR2 SYGVKD. This CDR3 is CATQAPGRNTEAFF. CDR3 nucleotides: TGTGCCACCCAGGCCCCCGGGAGGAACACTGAAGCTTTCTTT.

The chain links TRBV5-6 to TRBJ2-7; D is ambiguous. The CDR3 extends over 11 amino acids. The V end lost 0 bases, the J end lost 7 bases, and 5 bases lay between the germline ends. CDR1 is SGHDT and CDR2 is YYEEEE in the germline V gene. CDR3 coding DNA: TGTGCCAGCAGCTTGGTTGAGGAGCAGTACTTC. Amino acids: CASSLVEEQYF.

This chain connects TRBV3-1 (or the pseudogene TRBV3-2) to TRBJ2-1; a weak D match, TRBD2 (5 bases). Germline values: CDR1 LGHDT, CDR2 YNNKEL (reference sequence). The CDR3 has 16 amino acids. V shed 0 bases and J shed 9 bases, with 18 bases lying between them. CDR3 DNA: TGTGCCAGCAGCCAAGATAAATGGTACTCTGCGGGTGAGCAGTTCTTC. Translation gives CASSQDKWYSAGEQFF.